This passage covers 4 T cell receptor beta chains from one sample sequenced in a study of cytomegalovirus exposure and HLA in healthy donors. Here immunoSEQ multiplex PCR was the method, and the copy in TCRdb shows in-frame clones only, minus some. The data show fewer than 200,000 clones, roughly nine tenths seen once. Sequencing was carried out using PBMCs. Every receptor here comes from a woman between 18 and 29 years old in good health and CMV-seropositive.

This chain connects TRBV7-2 to TRBJ1-2, with D tentatively TRBD1 (6 bases). With 7 bases removed from V and 5 bases from J, the gap between germline ends came to 23 bases. There are 16 residues in the CDR3. Per the germline V gene, CDR1 is SGHTA and CDR2 is FQGNSA. This chain's CDR3 is CASIDTNGQPSYGYTF. CDR3 DNA sequence: TGTGCCAGCATCGATACCAACGGACAGCCCTCTTATGGCTACACCTTC.

The chain joins TRBV28 to TRBJ1-1, with 7 bases matching TRBD1. The CDR3 runs 14 residues. Germline V gives CDR1 MDHEN, CDR2 SYDVKM. V shed 6 bases and J 4 bases; nucleotides not matched to a gene: 8. This CDR3 reads CASSFLRGRTEAFF. In nucleotides, the CDR3 is TGTGCCAGCAGCTTTTTAAGGGGGCGCACTGAAGCTTTCTTT. The complete variable domain, with remaining parts taken from reference TRBV28 and TRBJ1-1, reads DVKVTQSSRYLVKRTGEKVFLECVQDMDHENMFWYRQDPGLGLRLIYFSYDVKMKEKGDIPEGYSVSREKKERFSLILESASTNQTSMYLCASSFLRGRTEAFFGQGTRLTVV.

The J gene is TRBJ2-7, the V gene TRBV7-9, with 12 positions matching TRBD2. The CDR3 has 16 residues. V lost 5 bases to trimming and J lost 4 bases; unmatched junction nucleotides: 9. Germline V gives CDR1 SEHNR, CDR2 FQNEAQ (reference sequence). The CDR3 reads CASSLTTSGSNYEQYF. DNA for the CDR3: TGTGCCAGCAGCCTAACGACTAGCGGGAGTAATTACGAGCAGTACTTC.

CDR3 protein: CASSLQAPGETQYF. CDR3 nucleotides: TGTGCCAGCAGCTTACAAGCGCCTGGGGAGACCCAGTACTTC. This chain joins TRBV7-2 and TRBJ2-5; D gene uncertain. Germline CDR1 is SGHTA and CDR2 is FQGNSA. The CDR3 spans 14 residues. Between the trimmed V and J ends, which lost 2 bases and 5 bases, there was a span of 12 bases.